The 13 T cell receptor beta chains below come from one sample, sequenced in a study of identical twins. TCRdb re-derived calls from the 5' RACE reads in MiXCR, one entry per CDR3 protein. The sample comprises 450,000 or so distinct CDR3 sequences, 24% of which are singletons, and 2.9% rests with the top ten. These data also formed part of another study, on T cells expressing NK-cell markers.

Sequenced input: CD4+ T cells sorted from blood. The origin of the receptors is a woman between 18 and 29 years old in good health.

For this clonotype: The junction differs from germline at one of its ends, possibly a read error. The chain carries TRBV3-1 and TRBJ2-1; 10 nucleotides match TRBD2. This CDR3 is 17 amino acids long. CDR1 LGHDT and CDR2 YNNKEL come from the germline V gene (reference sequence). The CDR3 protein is CASRQGLAGEPYNEQFF. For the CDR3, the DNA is TGTGCCAGCAGGCAAGGCCTAGCGGGGGAGCCTTACAATGAGCAGTTCTTC.

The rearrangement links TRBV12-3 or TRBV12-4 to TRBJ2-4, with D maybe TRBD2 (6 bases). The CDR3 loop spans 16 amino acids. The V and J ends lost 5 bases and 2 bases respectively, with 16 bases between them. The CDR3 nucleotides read TGTGCCAGCAGTCCTCGGACGGGACTTCCCAAAAACATTCAGTACTTC. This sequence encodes CASSPRTGLPKNIQYF.

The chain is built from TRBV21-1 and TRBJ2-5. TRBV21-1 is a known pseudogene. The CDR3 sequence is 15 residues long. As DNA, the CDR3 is TGTGCCAGCAGCAAAGACCCGTCAACCCAAGAGACCCAGTACTTC. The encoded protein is CASSKDPSTQETQYF.

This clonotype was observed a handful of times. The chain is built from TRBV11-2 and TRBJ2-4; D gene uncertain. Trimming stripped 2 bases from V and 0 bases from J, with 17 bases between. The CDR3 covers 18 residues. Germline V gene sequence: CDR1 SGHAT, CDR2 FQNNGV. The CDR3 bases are TGTGCCAGCAGCTTACATCCCCTGACCCGATTAGCCAAAAACATTCAGTACTTC. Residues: CASSLHPLTRLAKNIQYF. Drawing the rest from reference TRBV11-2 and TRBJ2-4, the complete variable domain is EAGVAQSPRYKIIEKRQSVAFWCNPISGHATLYWYQQILGQGPKLLIQFQNNGVVDDSQLPKDRFSAERLKGVDSTLKIQPAKLEDSAVYLCASSLHPLTRLAKNIQYFGAGTRLSVL.

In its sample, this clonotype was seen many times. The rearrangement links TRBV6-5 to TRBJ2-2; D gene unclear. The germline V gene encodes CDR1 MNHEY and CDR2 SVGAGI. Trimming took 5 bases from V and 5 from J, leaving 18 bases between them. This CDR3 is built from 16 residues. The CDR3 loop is CASSLRHLGSTGELFF. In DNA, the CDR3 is TGTGCCAGCAGTCTTAGACACCTCGGGTCAACCGGGGAGCTGTTTTTT.

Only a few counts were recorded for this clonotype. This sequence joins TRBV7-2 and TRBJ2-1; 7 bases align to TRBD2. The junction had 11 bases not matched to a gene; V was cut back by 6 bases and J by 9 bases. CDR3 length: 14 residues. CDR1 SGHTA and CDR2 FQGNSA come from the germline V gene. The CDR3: CASSWPTREVEQFF. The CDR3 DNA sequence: TGTGCCAGCAGTTGGCCCACCCGGGAGGTTGAGCAGTTCTTC.

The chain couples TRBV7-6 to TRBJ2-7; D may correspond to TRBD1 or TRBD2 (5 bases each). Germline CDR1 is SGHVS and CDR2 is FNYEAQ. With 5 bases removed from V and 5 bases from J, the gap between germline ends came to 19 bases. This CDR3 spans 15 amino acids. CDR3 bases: TGTGCCAGCAGCGTCGGTGGGGGTTCTCGGGACGAGCAGTACTTC. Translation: CASSVGGGSRDEQYF.

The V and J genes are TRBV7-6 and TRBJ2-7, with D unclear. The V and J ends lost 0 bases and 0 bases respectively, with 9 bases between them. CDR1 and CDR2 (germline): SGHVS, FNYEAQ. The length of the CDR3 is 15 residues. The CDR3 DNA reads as TGTGCCAGCAGCTTAGCTGGGAAGGGCTCCTACGAGCAGTACTTC. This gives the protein CASSLAGKGSYEQYF.

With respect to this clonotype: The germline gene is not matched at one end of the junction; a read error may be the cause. The chain's CDR3 is CASGVGPASTDTQYF. DNA of the CDR3: TGTGCCAGCGGCGTAGGTCCGGCTAGCACAGATACGCAGTATTTT. This chain uses TRBV9 with TRBJ2-3; D is ambiguous. This CDR3 comprises 15 residues. Germline loops: CDR1 SGDLS, CDR2 YYNGEE.

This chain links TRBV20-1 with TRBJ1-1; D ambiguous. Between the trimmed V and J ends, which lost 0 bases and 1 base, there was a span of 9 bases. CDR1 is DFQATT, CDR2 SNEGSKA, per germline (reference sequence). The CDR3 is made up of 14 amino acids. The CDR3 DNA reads TGCAGTGCTAGAGAAGTTTTCCCGAACACTGAAGCTTTCTTT. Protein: CSAREVFPNTEAFF.

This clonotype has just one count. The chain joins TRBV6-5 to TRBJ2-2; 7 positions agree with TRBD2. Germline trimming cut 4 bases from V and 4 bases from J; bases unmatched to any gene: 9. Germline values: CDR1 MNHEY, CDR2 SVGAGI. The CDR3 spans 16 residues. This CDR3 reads CASSFWRLAATGELFF. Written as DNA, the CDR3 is TGTGCCAGCAGTTTCTGGCGCCTAGCGGCCACCGGGGAGCTGTTTTTT.

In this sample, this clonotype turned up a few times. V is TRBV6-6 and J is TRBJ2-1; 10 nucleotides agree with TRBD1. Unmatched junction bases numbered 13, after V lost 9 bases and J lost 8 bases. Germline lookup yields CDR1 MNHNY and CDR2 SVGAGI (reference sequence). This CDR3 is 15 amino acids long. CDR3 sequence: CASRDPGQGIDEQFF. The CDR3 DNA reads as TGTGCCAGTCGGGACCCGGGACAGGGGATCGATGAGCAGTTCTTC.

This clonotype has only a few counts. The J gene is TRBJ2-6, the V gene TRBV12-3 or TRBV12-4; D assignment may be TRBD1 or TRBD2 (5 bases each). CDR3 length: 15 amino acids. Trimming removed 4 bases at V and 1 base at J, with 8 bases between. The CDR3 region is CASSSGTSGANVLTF. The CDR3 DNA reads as TGTGCCAGCAGTTCGGGGACGTCTGGGGCCAACGTCCTGACTTTC.